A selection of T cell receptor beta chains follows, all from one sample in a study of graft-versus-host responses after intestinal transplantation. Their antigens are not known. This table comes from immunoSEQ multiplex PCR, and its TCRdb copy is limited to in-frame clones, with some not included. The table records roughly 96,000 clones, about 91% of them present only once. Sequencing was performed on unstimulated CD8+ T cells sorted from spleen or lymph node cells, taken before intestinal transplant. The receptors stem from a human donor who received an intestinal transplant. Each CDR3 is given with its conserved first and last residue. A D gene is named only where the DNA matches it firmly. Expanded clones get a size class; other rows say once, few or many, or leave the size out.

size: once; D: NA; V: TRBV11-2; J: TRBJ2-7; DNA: TGTGCCAGCAGCTTAGCCCCGGCGGGCGGCTCCTACGAGCAGTACTTC; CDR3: CASSLAPAGGSYEQYF
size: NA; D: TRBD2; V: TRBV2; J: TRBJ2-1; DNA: TGTGCCAGCAGTGAAATGGGGACTAGCGGGAGTTCGTATGAGCAGTTCTTC; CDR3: CASSEMGTSGSSYEQFF
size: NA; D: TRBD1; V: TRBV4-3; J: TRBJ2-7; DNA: TGCGCCAGCAGCCAAGGGACAGGAGACTACGAGCAGTACTTC; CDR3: CASSQGTGDYEQYF
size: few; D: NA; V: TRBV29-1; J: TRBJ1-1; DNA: TGCAGCGTCATGGAGGGGTACGGCACTGAAGCTTTCTTT; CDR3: CSVMEGYGTEAFF
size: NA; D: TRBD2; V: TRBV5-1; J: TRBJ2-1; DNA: TGCGCCAGCAGCTTGTTTGATAGCGGGACCTACAATGAGCAGTTCTTC; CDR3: CASSLFDSGTYNEQFF
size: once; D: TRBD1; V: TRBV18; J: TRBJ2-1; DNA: TGTGCCAGCTCACCCCGGGACAGGGCCTCGAATGAGCAGTTCTTC; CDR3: CASSPRDRASNEQFF
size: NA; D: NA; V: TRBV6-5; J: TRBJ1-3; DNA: TGTGCCAGCATGGCGGGGGGAATCTCTGGAAACACCATATATTTT; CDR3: CASMAGGISGNTIYF
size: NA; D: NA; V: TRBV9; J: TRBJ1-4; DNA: TGTGCCAGCAGCGTAGAAGGGGATGCGACTAATGAAAAACTGTTTTTT; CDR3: CASSVEGDATNEKLFF
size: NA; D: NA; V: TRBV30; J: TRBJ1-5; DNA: TGTGCCTGGAGTGAAGGGGTTAATCAGCCCCAGCATTTT; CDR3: CAWSEGVNQPQHF
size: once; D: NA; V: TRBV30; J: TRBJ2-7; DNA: TGTGCCTGGAGGTACAGGGGGGGGTACGAGCAGTACTTC; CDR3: CAWRYRGGYEQYF
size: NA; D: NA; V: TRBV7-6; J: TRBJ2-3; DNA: TGTGCCAGCAGCCCACCCCCCACAGGGTTCGCAGATACGCAGTATTTT; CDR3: CASSPPPTGFADTQYF
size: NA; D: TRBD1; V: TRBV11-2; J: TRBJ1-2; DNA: TGTGCCAGCAGCCTCGGGACAGCCTATGGCTACACCTTC; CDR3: CASSLGTAYGYTF
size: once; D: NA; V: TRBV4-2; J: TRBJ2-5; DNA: TGTGCCAGCAGCCATTCCGGGGGAGAGACCCAGTACTTC; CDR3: CASSHSGGETQYF
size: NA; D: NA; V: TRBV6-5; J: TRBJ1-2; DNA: TGTGCCAGCAGTTACTCGCGTGCTGGGGGCCGAGGCTACACCTTC; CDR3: CASSYSRAGGRGYTF
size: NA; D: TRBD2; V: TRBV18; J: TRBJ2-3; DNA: TGTGCCAGCCTACCAAGCGGGGGGGATCGGGATACGCAGTATTTT; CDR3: CASLPSGGDRDTQYF
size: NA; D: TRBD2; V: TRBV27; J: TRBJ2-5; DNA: TGTGCCAGCGCTGCTAGCGGAAAAGAAGAGACCCAGTACTTC; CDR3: CASAASGKEETQYF
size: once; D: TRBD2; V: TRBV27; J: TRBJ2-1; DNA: TGTGCCAGCAGTTTTCTCCTAGCGGGAGGGCCCGGGGGAAATGAGCAGTTCTTC; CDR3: CASSFLLAGGPGGNEQFF
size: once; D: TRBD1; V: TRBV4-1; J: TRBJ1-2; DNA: TGCGCCAGCAGCCCCCGGGACAGGGGGCGAGTAAACTATGGCTACACCTTC; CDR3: CASSPRDRGRVNYGYTF
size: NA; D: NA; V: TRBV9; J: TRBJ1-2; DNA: TGTGCCAGCAGCCACTTGACTGACTATGGCTACACCTTC; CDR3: CASSHLTDYGYTF
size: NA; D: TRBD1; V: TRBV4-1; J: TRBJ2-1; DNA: TGCGCCAGCAGCATTCGGACAGGGCCGAGCGATGAGCAGTTCTTC; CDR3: CASSIRTGPSDEQFF
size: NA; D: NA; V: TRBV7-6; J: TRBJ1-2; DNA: TGTGCCAGCAGCGGAATTCTCGTCGGGTCCAGCTTCCAGGGGACGGACTATGGCTACACCTTC; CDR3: CASSGILVGSSFQGTDYGYTF
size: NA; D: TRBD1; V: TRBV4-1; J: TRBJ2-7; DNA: TGCGCCAGCAGCCAGAGGCAGGGGGCTCCCTACGAGCAGTACTTC; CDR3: CASSQRQGAPYEQYF